Here is one TCR beta chain with its context. The data were taken from a study of tumor-infiltrating lymphocytes in oesophageal squamous cell carcinoma. TCRdb reprocessed the PCR reads with MiXCR, giving one entry per CDR3 protein. Of under 20,000 distinct CDR3 sequences in the sample, around 43% were seen once. The specimen was blood. This TCR derives from a male donor with esophageal squamous cell carcinoma.

CDR3 nucleotide sequence: TGCAGTGCTAGAAAGGGGGCGGGACTCTACAATGAGCAGTTCTTC. As protein: CSARKGAGLYNEQFF. The chain couples TRBV20-1 to TRBJ2-3; D possibly corresponds to TRBD1 (7 bases). The DNA end is more similar to TRBJ2-1, so the J call may be wrong. This CDR3 is built from 15 residues. The germline gives CDR1 DFQATT, CDR2 SNEGSKA (reference sequence).